The source of this T cell receptor (beta chain) is a study of shared clonotypes between healthy human individuals (dated by TCRdb to the early 2020s). For context, the study as a whole: The cohort included three men and a couple of women between 18 and 49 years of age. For each donor, CD4 naive and CD4 memory were each given three plates, CD8 naive was given two plates, and CD8 memory was given one plate. Blood TCR repertoires of about 5 healthy adults were deeply sequenced to estimate repertoire size and the extent of clonotype sharing between individuals. Libraries were prepared and TCR repertoires were sequenced by different laboratories using diverse techniques, in order to increase sequencing depth and limit assay-specific biases. Leukapheresis yielded between about 0.94 and 9.5 billion PBMCs per donor.

Remarks on this clone: Its specific antigen is unknown. Base qualities were left out, and no much larger clone turns up one base away.

Findings and caveats that apply to the study as a whole: Sampling was limited to blood, and TCR repertoires in tissue likely differ from TCR repertoires in blood. About 5% of naive CD4, 3.5% of naive CD8, roughly 2.4% of memory CD4, and over 0.35% of memory CD8 clonotypes were shared across a few donors. Higher generation probabilities were observed for clonotypes shared by all four sorted-subset donors than for non-shared clonotypes. Larger estimated clonotype richness was generally found for naive subsets than for memory subsets. Even with the large sequencing depth, rarefaction of the sorted-subset datasets indicated that sequencing was incomplete. Pairwise subsampling led to the expectation that sequencing depth would affect the degree of clonotype sharing among donors. Because the study included a small number of donors, the genetic and exposure-history diversity represented was limited.

Using the deep immunoSEQ assay, TCR CDR3 regions were amplified from genomic DNA by multiplex PCR. Extracted genomic DNA from each cell subset was distributed evenly across all wells of several immunoSEQ 96-well plates, and each plate was treated as a replicate. For sorted subsets, each replicate PCR was loaded with about 200 ng genomic DNA, equivalent to some 27,000 T cell genomes. Purified libraries were quantified with a Qubit 3.0 fluorometer, sized on a Bioanalyzer 2100, and re-quantified with the KAPA Library Quantification kit. A separate single-read 150-cycle Illumina NextSeq 550 flow cell was used to sequence each immunoSEQ 96-well plate. Per the authors' processing: Because only junctional sequences without quality scores were contained in the immunoSEQ output, filtering matching that applied to full-length reads could not be performed. Sequences were annotated with PyIR, a Python wrapper for IgBLAST v1.9, using IMGT germline references to assign V/J genes and CDR3. Reads were filtered out if the reads had weak V/J assignments (E-value above 1e-6), no CDR3, stop codons, out-of-frame junctions, or ambiguous translated residues. A V3J clonotype was defined by an identical inferred V gene, J gene, and CDR3 amino acid sequence. Percentage overlap between repertoires was calculated by dividing the number of shared unique clonotypes by the size of the smaller repertoire. Repertoire richness was assessed with RTK rarefaction, the Chao1 estimator, and Recon v2.1 estimates of unobserved clonotypes. Generation probabilities for all TCRbeta clonotypes obtained by the gDNA method from four donors were computed using OLGA. Here the immuneACCESS table is served through TCRdb, limited to in-frame sequences with V and J called. Missing clones are a known gap in these copies; in checked studies unresolved V genes cover under half, and the rest lacks a known reason. V and J calls and clone size come straight from that table; D and trimming were deduced from the DNA. This sample holds 950,000 to 1,100,000 clones; around 76% were observed only once. Around 1.5% of the sample lies in the top ten.

The donors were healthy, HIV-negative adults with no recently reported acute infections or vaccinations. All donors were Caucasian adults living in Nashville, Tennessee, USA. CD4+ T cells were enriched by magnetic negative selection; naive cells were then positively selected on CD45RA, and the negative fraction formed the memory subset. After blood collection by leukapheresis, PBMCs were isolated using Ficoll-Histopaque density gradient centrifugation and then cryopreserved in the vapor phase of liquid nitrogen. Analytical flow cytometry was used to check the purity and quantity of each magnetically sorted T cell population. Genomic DNA was isolated from every sorted fraction and measured by UV absorbance on a Nanodrop 2000c. Material: memory CD4+ T cells sorted from blood. Interpreted using the paper, the cell subset or site label stands for: CD45RA-negative fraction. This clonotype was obtained from a man aged 18-30 years in good health.

The DNA is as follows: TGTGCCAGTACCGCGGGAGCGAACACTGAAGCTTTCTTT. The encoded protein is CASTAGANTEAFF. This chain joins TRBV19 to TRBJ1-1, with no reliable assignment of the D segment. Cut back by 7 bases and 1 base, the V and J ends lie 10 bases apart. Including cysteine and phenylalanine, the CDR3 has 13 amino acids. The kept DNA is CDR3 alone, 39 bases in frame from the first base. CDR1 is given as LNHDA and CDR2 as SQIVND, both from the germline V gene (reference sequence).